This T cell receptor beta chain was recovered during a study of Graves' ophthalmopathy and Graves' hyperthyroidism. Overall study context: Peripheral blood sampling preceded any treatment and occurred at initial diagnosis.

Amplification of TCR beta CDR3 regions used RNA transcripts. RT-PCR in the first round used HTBI primers; a second-round multiplex PCR followed. TCRdb reanalysed the multiplex PCR reads using MiXCR and keeps one entry per CDR3 protein. The sample lists under 350,000 distinct CDR3 sequences; 15% to 20% were seen once. This clonotype has ten or more counts. The study enrolled ophthalmopathy donors with moderate-to-severe activity, CAS ≥3, NOSPECS ≥4 and duration under 3 months. Patients with other autoimmune diseases, uncontrolled infections, pregnancy or lactation were excluded. The V end was cut by 6 bases, the J end by 7 bases, with 12 bases between. The CDR3 spans 12 residues.

The clonotype was recovered from an adult man with Graves' ophthalmopathy. Material for sequencing was peripheral blood. V is TRBV12-3 or TRBV12-4 and J is TRBJ1-1; possibly TRBD1 for D (6 bases). The CDR3 here is CASSDRPVEAFF. For the CDR3, the DNA is TGTGCCAGCAGCGACAGGCCCGTTGAAGCTTTCTTT.